This T cell receptor beta chain was recovered during a study of identical twins. TCRdb recomputed calls from the 5' RACE reads with MiXCR, one row per CDR3 protein. The sample shows approximately 530,000 distinct CDR3 sequences, approximately 20% of them seen only once. Study-level findings and limits: Cord blood beta clonotypes that were abundant carried fewer insertions, and memory repertoires showed no such trend.

A remark on this clonotype: Its specificity is unknown.

CDR1 MNHEY and CDR2 SVGAGI come from the germline V gene. The CDR3 covers 12 residues. Germline trimming cut 7 bases from V and 6 bases from J; bases unmatched to any gene: 3. These same records also appear under a second study, on yellow fever vaccine responses in identical twins.

This chain joins TRBV6-5 and TRBJ2-7, with TRBD2 identical over 10 bases. The receptor was derived from a young woman in good health. Sequenced: CD4+ T cells sorted from blood. The DNA for the CDR3 is TGTGCCAGCACTAGCGGGAGTTTCGAGCAGTACTTC. Its translation: CASTSGSFEQYF.